This TCR beta chain was documented in a study of T cell responses to AZD1222 COVID-19 vaccine. Findings and limits, study-wide: Two doses of AZD1222 preceded a rise in Spike-specific TCR breadth and depth.

The repertoire was sequenced with immunoSEQ multiplex PCR; TCRdb's copy has only in-frame clones and lacks some. This sample yields tens of thousands of clones, of which 75% to 95% are seen a single time; 3.3% belongs to the top ten. The junction had 9 bases not matched to a gene; V was cut back by 3 bases and J by 9 bases. CDR1 is SEHNR and CDR2 is FQNEAQ in the germline V gene (reference sequence). The CDR3 covers 14 residues. This clone was recorded once. What it binds is not known. This TCR derives from an adult who received the AZD1222 COVID-19 vaccine. The sample here was peripheral blood, taken 28 days after the second AZD1222 dose. The chain combines TRBV7-9 with TRBJ2-7, with 9 bases that match TRBD1. CDR3 loop: CASSFGTGLIVQYF. DNA for the CDR3: TGTGCCAGCAGCTTCGGGACAGGGCTTATTGTGCAGTACTTC.